Sequencing of this T cell receptor (beta chain) was carried out in a study of T-cell reconstitution after alpha-beta-depleted transplantation in children. Study conclusions and caveats: Some patients' high day-60 TCRbeta diversity was attributed to recipient cells surviving conditioning. Fresh T-cell production supplied most of the T-cell counts and diversity seen one year after transplant. Alpha-beta T cells about two months after transplant reportedly derived from several hundred expanded graft clones.

The CDR3 is 11 residues long. The V end lost 5 bases, the J end lost 9 bases, and 11 bases lay between the germline ends. The germline gives CDR1 DFQATT, CDR2 SNEGSKA (reference sequence). Unique molecular identifiers were incorporated when the TCRbeta library was constructed. Each CDR3 protein is one row after TCRdb ran MiXCR on the PCR reads. The data contain around 580,000 distinct CDR3 sequences, roughly 23% of them singletons. This clonotype has more than one count but fewer than ten. No antigen is known for it. The material was PBMCs, mostly from graft donor cells, obtained 360 days after TCRalphabeta/CD19-depleted stem cell transplant. The clonotype originates from a boy under three years old who had a stem cell transplant for acute myeloid leukemia, so the T cells may come from the graft donor. The genes are TRBV20-1 and TRBJ2-1; D is unresolved. The CDR3 loop reads CSASGLPEQFF. The CDR3 DNA reads TGCAGTGCTTCCGGGTTACCTGAGCAGTTCTTC.